The clone carrying this T cell receptor beta chain appeared a few times. Its matching antigen is unknown. From germline, CDR1 is SEHNR and CDR2 FQNEAQ (reference sequence). This CDR3 has 12 residues. The data belong to a study of T-cell memory formation after mild COVID-19. Study-level findings and limits: CD4+ contracting clones lay mainly in CM and EM, CD8+ ones in EMRA. Cross-reactive memory seemingly joined, as some responding clones were found in pre-infection memory.

One entry per CDR3 protein, called by TCRdb with MiXCR from the 5' RACE reads. The sample has around 340,000 distinct CDR3 sequences, under 15% seen once. The chain is built from TRBV7-9 and TRBJ2-2; D may be TRBD2 (6 bases). The specimen was PBMCs or a T cell subset sorted from them (not recorded which). This receptor was identified in a man aged 18 to 30 who had mild COVID-19 (a few samples of this study predate the infection). Cell type and time point are not known. CDR3 sequence: CAKEGHTGELFF. CDR3 nucleotide sequence: TGTGCAAAGGAGGGGCACACCGGGGAGCTGTTTTTT.